The sequence of this T cell receptor beta chain was determined in a study of technical replicates of blood from a few donors. This clone was observed a few times. The protocol was immunoSEQ multiplex PCR, while the TCRdb copy is restricted to in-frame clones and leaves out a portion. The sample lists 64,000 or so clones; around 97% were seen once. Trimming shortened V by 2 bases and J by 4 bases, and 11 bases separated the two germline ends. Germline CDR1 reads GTSNPN; CDR2 reads SVGIG (reference sequence). The CDR3 has 14 residues. The TCR sequence derives from a human donor in good health. The gene calls are TRBV30 and TRBJ2-2; TRBD1 might be the D (6 bases). The source material was T cells isolated from PBMCs. The DNA for the CDR3 is TGTGCCTGGAGTCAGGGACACTTCACCGGGGAGCTGTTTTTT. This gives the protein CAWSQGHFTGELFF.